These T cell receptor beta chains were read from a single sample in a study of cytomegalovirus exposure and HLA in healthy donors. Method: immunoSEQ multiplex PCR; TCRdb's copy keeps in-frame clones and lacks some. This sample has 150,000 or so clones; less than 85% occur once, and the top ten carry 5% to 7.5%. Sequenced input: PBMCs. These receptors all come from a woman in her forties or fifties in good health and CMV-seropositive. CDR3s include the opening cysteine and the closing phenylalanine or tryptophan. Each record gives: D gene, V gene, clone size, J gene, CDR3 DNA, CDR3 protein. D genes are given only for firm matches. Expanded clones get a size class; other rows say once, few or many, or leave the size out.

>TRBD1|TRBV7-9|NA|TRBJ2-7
TGTGCCAGCAGCCCGCGGGACAGGGCTTATGAAGAGCAGTACTTC
CASSPRDRAYEEQYF
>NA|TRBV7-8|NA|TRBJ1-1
TGTGCCAGCAGCTTAGGGGGACAAGGGGAAGCTTTCTTT
CASSLGGQGEAFF
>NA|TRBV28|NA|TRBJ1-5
TGTGCCAGCAGGTGGGGCTCTCAAACCCCCCAGCCCCAGCATTTT
CASRWGSQTPQPQHF
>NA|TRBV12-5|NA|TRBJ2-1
TGTGCTGGGCACAGGTTACACAATGAGCAGTTCTTC
CAGHRLHNEQFF
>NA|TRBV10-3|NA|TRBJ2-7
TGTGCCATCAGTGAGTCAAGGACAGTCGACGAGCAGTACTTC
CAISESRTVDEQYF
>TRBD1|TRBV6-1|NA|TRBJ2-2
TGTGCCAGCAGGGGGACAGGGGAGGCCGGGGAGCTGTTTTTT
CASRGTGEAGELFF
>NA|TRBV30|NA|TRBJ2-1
TGTGCCTGGGGGCAGGGGCTCAATGAGCAGTTCTTC
CAWGQGLNEQFF
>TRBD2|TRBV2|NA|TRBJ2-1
TGTGCCAGCAGCCTCAAAGAGGGGACTAGCGAGCAGTTCTTC
CASSLKEGTSEQFF
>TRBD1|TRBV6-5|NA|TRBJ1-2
TGTGCCAGCAGTTCAAGGACAGGGGGGGGCTATGGCTACACCTTC
CASSSRTGGGYGYTF
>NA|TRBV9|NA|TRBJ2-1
TGTGCCAGCAGCGTAGCGGTCGGGTCAGAGCAGTTCTTC
CASSVAVGSEQFF
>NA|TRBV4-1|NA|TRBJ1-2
TGCGCCAGCAGCCAAGGGGGCGGGGGTTATGGCTACACCTTC
CASSQGGGGYGYTF
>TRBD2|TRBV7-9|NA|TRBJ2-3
TGTGCCAGCAGCTCACTAGCGGGTCGGGCAGATACGCAGTATTTT
CASSSLAGRADTQYF
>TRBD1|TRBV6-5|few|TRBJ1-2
TGTGCCAGCACCTTGGGACAGGGGAACTATGGCTACACCTTC
CASTLGQGNYGYTF
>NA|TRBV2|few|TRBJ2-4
TGTGCCAGCAGAGGACAGGGAGGGAACATTCAGTACTTC
CASRGQGGNIQYF
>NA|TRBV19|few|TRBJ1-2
TGTGCCAGTAGTGGTGCGTCCAACTATGGCTACACCTTC
CASSGASNYGYTF
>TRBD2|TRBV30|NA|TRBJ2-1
TGTGCCTCGACTCCGGGACTAGCGGGGGTGCCAACCTACAATGAGCAGTTCTTC
CASTPGLAGVPTYNEQFF
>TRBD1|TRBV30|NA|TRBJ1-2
TGTGCCTGGAGGGCAGGGGGAATCTATGGCTACACCTTC
CAWRAGGIYGYTF
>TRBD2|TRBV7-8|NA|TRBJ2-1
TGTGCCAGCAGTTATTACGTTAGGACTAGTAGTAGGGACAATGAGCAGTTCTTC
CASSYYVRTSSRDNEQFF
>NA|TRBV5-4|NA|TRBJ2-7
TGTGCCAGCAGCTCAGGGGCCTACGAGCAGTACTTC
CASSSGAYEQYF
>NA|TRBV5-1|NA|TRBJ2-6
TGCGCCAGCAGCTTGGGGACACTCTCTGGGGCCAACGTCCTGACTTTC
CASSLGTLSGANVLTF
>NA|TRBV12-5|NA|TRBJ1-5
TGTGCTAGTGGTTTGGGGGGAGGTCAGCCCCAGCATTTT
CASGLGGGQPQHF
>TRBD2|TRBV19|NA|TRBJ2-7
TGTGCCAGTAGTACACGGGGGGACTACGAGCAGTACTTC
CASSTRGDYEQYF
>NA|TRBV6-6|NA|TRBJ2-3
TGTGCCAGCAGTTACCTGGGACCTGGGGGGGATACGCAGTATTTT
CASSYLGPGGDTQYF
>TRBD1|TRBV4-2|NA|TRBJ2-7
TGTGCCAGCAGCCAAGATCTCGGTCAGGGGGTTCGCTACGAGCAGTACTTC
CASSQDLGQGVRYEQYF
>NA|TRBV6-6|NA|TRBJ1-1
TGTGCCAGCAGTCGTCAGAAGAACACTGAAGCTTTCTTT
CASSRQKNTEAFF
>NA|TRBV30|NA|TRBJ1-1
TGTGCCTGGAGTGTCGGGGGGGTGAACACTGAAGCTTTCTTT
CAWSVGGVNTEAFF
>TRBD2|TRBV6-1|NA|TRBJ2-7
TGTGCCAGCAGTGAAGCTAGCGGGGACTACGAGCAGTACTTC
CASSEASGDYEQYF
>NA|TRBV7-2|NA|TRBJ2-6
TGTGCCAGCAGCTTAGTTCTAGTCGGTGCACTCTCTGGGGCCAACGTCCTGACTTTC
CASSLVLVGALSGANVLTF
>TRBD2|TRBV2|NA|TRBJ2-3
TGTGCCAGCAGTGAATCCCCGGGACTAGCGGGCGGGGGGCAGTATTTT
CASSESPGLAGGGQYF
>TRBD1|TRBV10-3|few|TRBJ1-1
TGTGCCACAGGGACAGGGATGTTGATAGACACTGAAGCTTTCTTT
CATGTGMLIDTEAFF
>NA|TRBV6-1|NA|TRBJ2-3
TGTGCCACCGCTCCAGGGGTGCAGTATTTT
CATAPGVQYF
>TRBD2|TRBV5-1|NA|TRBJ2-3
TGCGCCAGCAGCTTGGGGACTAGCGGGGTCACAGATACGCAGTATTTT
CASSLGTSGVTDTQYF